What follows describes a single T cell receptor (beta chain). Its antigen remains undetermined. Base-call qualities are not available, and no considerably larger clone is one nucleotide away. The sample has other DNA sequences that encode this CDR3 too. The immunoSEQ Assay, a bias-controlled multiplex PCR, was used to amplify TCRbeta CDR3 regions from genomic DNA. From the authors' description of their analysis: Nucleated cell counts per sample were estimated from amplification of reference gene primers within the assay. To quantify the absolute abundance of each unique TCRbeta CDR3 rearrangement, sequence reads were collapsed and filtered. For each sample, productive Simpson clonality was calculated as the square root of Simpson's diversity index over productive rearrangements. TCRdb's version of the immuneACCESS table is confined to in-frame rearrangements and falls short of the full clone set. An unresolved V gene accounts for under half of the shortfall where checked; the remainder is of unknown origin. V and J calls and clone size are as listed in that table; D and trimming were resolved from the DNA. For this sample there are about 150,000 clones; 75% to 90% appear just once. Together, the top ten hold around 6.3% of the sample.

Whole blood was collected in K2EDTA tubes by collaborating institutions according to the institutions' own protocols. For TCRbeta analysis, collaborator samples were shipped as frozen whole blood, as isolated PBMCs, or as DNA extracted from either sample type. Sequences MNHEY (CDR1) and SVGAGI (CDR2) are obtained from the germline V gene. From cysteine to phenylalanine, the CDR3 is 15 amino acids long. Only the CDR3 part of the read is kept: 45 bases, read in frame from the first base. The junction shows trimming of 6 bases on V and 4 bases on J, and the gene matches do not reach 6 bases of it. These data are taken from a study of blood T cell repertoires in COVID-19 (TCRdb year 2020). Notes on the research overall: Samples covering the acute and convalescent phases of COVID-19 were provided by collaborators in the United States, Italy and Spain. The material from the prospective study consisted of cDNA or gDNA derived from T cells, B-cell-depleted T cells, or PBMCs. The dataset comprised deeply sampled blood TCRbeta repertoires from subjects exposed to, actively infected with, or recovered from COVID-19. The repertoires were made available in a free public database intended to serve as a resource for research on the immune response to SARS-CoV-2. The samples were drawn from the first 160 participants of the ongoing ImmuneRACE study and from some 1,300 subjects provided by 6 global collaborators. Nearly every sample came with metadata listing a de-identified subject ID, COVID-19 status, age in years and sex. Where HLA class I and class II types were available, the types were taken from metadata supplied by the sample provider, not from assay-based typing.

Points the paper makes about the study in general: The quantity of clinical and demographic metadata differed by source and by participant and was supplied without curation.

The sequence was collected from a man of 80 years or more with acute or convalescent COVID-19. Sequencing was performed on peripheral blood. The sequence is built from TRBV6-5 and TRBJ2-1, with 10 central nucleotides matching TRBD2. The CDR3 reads CASSPTSGPYNEQFF. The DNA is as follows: TGTGCCAGCAGCCCGACTAGCGGGCCGTACAATGAGCAGTTCTTC.